A single sample gave rise to the 14 T cell receptor beta chains below, sequenced in a study of blood T cell repertoires in COVID-19. The data were produced by immunoSEQ multiplex PCR, yet TCRdb's version contains in-frame clones alone and is incomplete. This repertoire shows over 60,000 clones, 84% found once; its top ten account for about 11%. The sample was peripheral blood. These receptors were collected from a human donor in a cohort sampled during active COVID-19.

The chain carries TRBV6-6 and TRBJ2-5; 11 bases are a match to TRBD2. V was pared by 6 bases and J by 2 bases, with 5 bases of the junction left unmatched. Germline V gene sequence: CDR1 MNHNY, CDR2 SVGAGI (reference sequence). The CDR3 runs to 15 residues. The CDR3 DNA reads as TGTGCCAGCAGACTAGCGGGGGTGGGGCAAGAGACCCAGTACTTC. Protein: CASRLAGVGQETQYF.

The V and J genes are TRBV20-1 and TRBJ2-5, with D possibly matching TRBD2 (5 bases). The CDR3 loop spans 13 amino acids. CDR1 is DFQATT and CDR2 is SNEGSKA in the germline V gene (reference sequence). Trimming removed 3 bases at V and 2 bases at J, with 10 bases between. The CDR3 nucleotides read TGCAGTGCTAGTCGGACGGGACAAGAGACCCAGTACTTC. It translates to CSASRTGQETQYF.

About this clone: The same CDR3 can be traced to other DNA sequences in this sample. The V gene is TRBV18, the J gene TRBJ2-7; 12 bases align to TRBD2. The CDR3 is 14 amino acids. V lost 3 bases, J lost 4 bases, and 1 base stayed unmatched. Germline V gene sequence: CDR1 KGHSH, CDR2 LQKENI. The CDR3 loop is CASSPGTSGYEQYF. The CDR3 DNA reads as TGTGCCAGCTCACCGGGGACTAGCGGGTACGAGCAGTACTTC.

In this sample, this clone turned up once. The chain has TRBV5-5 and TRBJ2-1, with 9 bases fitting TRBD1. The CDR3 contains 17 residues. The germline CDR1 and CDR2 sequences are SGHKS and YYEKEE (reference sequence). The ends lost 5 bases at V and 2 bases at J; junction bases unmatched: 11. This CDR3 is CASSSQIGTGPYNEQFF. The CDR3 bases are TGTGCCAGCAGTTCACAAATTGGGACAGGGCCCTACAATGAGCAGTTCTTC.

The J gene is TRBJ1-1, the V gene TRBV2, with TRBD1 matching over 7 bases. Per germline, CDR1 SNHLY and CDR2 FYNNEI. This CDR3 has 14 amino acids. V dropped 6 bases and J dropped 3; count of bases not matched to a gene: 7. CDR3 sequence (DNA): TGTGCCAGCAGAGAACAGGGGAAGTACACTGAAGCTTTCTTT. It codes for CASREQGKYTEAFF. The variable domain in full, with the rest retrieved from reference TRBV2 and TRBJ1-1, is EPEVTQTPSHQVTQMGQEVILRCVPISNHLYFYWYRQILGQKVEFLVSFYNNEISEKSEIFDDQFSVERPDGSNFTLKIRSTKLEDSAMYFCASREQGKYTEAFFGQGTRLTVV.

The chain employs TRBV18 and TRBJ1-3; D not resolved. This CDR3 has 16 amino acids. Trimming stripped 0 bases from V and 4 bases from J, with 13 bases between. Per the germline V gene, CDR1 is KGHSH and CDR2 is LQKENI. CDR3 region: CASSPPSRQEGNTIYF. The CDR3 bases are TGTGCCAGCTCACCACCGTCGAGACAAGAAGGAAACACCATATATTTT.

There are a few counts of this clone. The chain is built from TRBV7-2 and TRBJ1-2; 9 bases fit TRBD1. V was clipped by 0 bases and J by 4 bases; unmatched bases: 9. The CDR3 runs to 17 residues. Germline V gene sequence: CDR1 SGHTA, CDR2 FQGNSA. In DNA form, the CDR3 reads TGTGCCAGCAGCTTAGCTTCCACAGGGGGCCAGGGCTATGGCTACACCTTC. Translation gives CASSLASTGGQGYGYTF.

The V call is TRBV3-1 (or the pseudogene TRBV3-2), the J call TRBJ2-7; D gene unclear. This CDR3 is built from 14 residues. Germline assignment: CDR1 LGHDT and CDR2 YNNKEL (reference sequence). V lost 4 bases and J 3 bases, leaving 13 bases between the germline ends. CDR3 sequence (DNA): TGTGCCAGCAGCCCTCCAGGCTTGGACTACGAGCAGTACTTC. Encoded protein: CASSPPGLDYEQYF.

The chain carries TRBV11-2 and TRBJ1-2; 12 nucleotides align to TRBD1. CDR3 length: 16 residues. Per germline, CDR1 SGHAT and CDR2 FQNNGV. V lost 3 bases and J lost 7; bases outside the gene matches: 9. The CDR3, as DNA: TGTGCCAGCAGCTTGGTCGGGACAGGGGGCGCGAGTGGCTACACCTTC. This sequence encodes CASSLVGTGGASGYTF.

CDR3 sequence reads: CASSQALATGKQETQYF. CDR3 nucleotide sequence: TGTGCCAGCAGCCAAGCCCTAGCGACAGGGAAACAAGAGACCCAGTACTTC. J is TRBJ2-5 and V is TRBV3-1 (or the pseudogene TRBV3-2); perhaps TRBD1 as D (7 bases). The CDR3 spans 17 residues. The V gene's germline CDR1 is LGHDT and CDR2 YNNKEL (reference sequence). V lost 1 base and J 2 bases, leaving 17 bases between the germline ends.

This rearrangement joins TRBV7-9 to TRBJ1-4; D uncertain. V lost 5 bases and J 4 bases, leaving 14 bases between the germline ends. The V gene's germline CDR1 is SEHNR and CDR2 FQNEAQ (reference sequence). The CDR3 loop spans 15 amino acids. CDR3 sequence: CASSPAAADNEKLFF. CDR3 bases: TGTGCCAGCAGCCCCGCAGCGGCAGATAATGAAAAACTGTTTTTT.

The chain recombines TRBV2 with TRBJ2-4; no clear D. Per germline, CDR1 SNHLY and CDR2 FYNNEI. This CDR3 has 13 amino acids. V was clipped by 2 bases and J by 1 base, with 3 bases between them. CDR3 bases: TGTGCCAGCAGTGAACGGGCCAAAAACATTCAGTACTTC. Protein sequence: CASSERAKNIQYF.

This clone was found once. The rearrangement joins TRBV5-5 to TRBJ2-3; 10 nucleotides align to TRBD2. The V gene's germline CDR1 is SGHKS and CDR2 YYEKEE (reference sequence). This CDR3 comprises 15 residues. After removal of 4 bases from V and 2 bases from J, the junction contained 4 bases not matched to a gene. The CDR3 reads CASSVSGRTTDTQYF. The CDR3 DNA reads as TGTGCCAGCAGCGTTAGCGGGAGGACCACAGATACGCAGTATTTT.

V is TRBV11-3 and J is TRBJ2-7; perhaps TRBD1 as D (6 bases). The V gene's germline CDR1 is SGHNT and CDR2 YENEEA. V lost 5 bases, J lost 3 bases, and 17 bases lay in between. This CDR3 has 15 residues. In nucleotides, the CDR3 is TGTGCCAGCAGCCGATCTGGGGGCAGCAACTACGAGCAGTACTTC. Translated, it gives CASSRSGGSNYEQYF.